Listed below are T cell receptor beta chains from one sample, sequenced in a study of blood T cell repertoires in COVID-19. TCRdb's table, derived via immunoSEQ multiplex PCR, lists solely in-frame clones and lacks some. The sample lists roughly 200,000 clones, roughly 77% seen once, with 12% in the top ten. The sequenced sample was peripheral blood. These receptors all come from a woman of 80 years or more with COVID-19, enrolled during active disease. Both conserved end residues are trimmed from each CDR3. The order of the fields is CDR3 protein, J gene, V gene.

ASSQDTGDTQY TRBJ2-3 TRBV3-1/TRBV3-2
ASRGTGGSGANVLT TRBJ2-6 TRBV19
ASSRAGDAGGAF TRBJ1-1 TRBV6-2/TRBV6-3
ASSAPRTGGAETQY TRBJ2-5 TRBV2
ASSLGTGGSYEQY TRBJ2-7 TRBV5-1
ASSRELGRADTQY TRBJ2-3 TRBV19
ASSSGYRTDTQY TRBJ2-3 TRBV19
ASSSGLLSIGETQY TRBJ2-5 TRBV7-9
ASSINRQGPYGYT TRBJ1-2 TRBV19
ATSTSGRVDEQY TRBJ2-7 TRBV10-3
ATRGQGYGYT TRBJ1-2 TRBV24-1
ASSSLRRTGASSSYNEQF TRBJ2-1 TRBV19
ASSRGQANTEAF TRBJ1-1 TRBV7-9
ASSLLYRVMSSYEQY TRBJ2-7 TRBV7-2
ATSDSRQTSTDTQY TRBJ2-3 TRBV24-1
ASSRTGIDEQF TRBJ2-1 TRBV5-1
ASSRLAGSTDTQY TRBJ2-3 TRBV18
ASSPGGQGSP TRBJ2-3 TRBV5-8
AWSLGDRRTYEQY TRBJ2-7 TRBV30
ASSSDRGYEKLF TRBJ1-4 TRBV9
ASSLSTSSSNTGELF TRBJ2-2 TRBV5-1
ASSLTRGAGEQY TRBJ2-7 TRBV28
ASAPGQGNTEAF TRBJ1-1 TRBV12-5
ASSHGLAGSTDTQY TRBJ2-3 TRBV7-3
ASSSGTSYNEQF TRBJ2-1 TRBV5-1
ASSQIPDRVC TRBJ2-4 TRBV3-1/TRBV3-2
ASSQDGDSRQPQH TRBJ1-5 TRBV4-1
ASSLRGKETQY TRBJ2-5 TRBV5-1
ASSFGHSNQPQH TRBJ1-5 TRBV6-2/TRBV6-3
ASSQEWKEGPAQQF TRBJ2-1 TRBV4-3
ASSLALTGRETQY TRBJ2-5 TRBV7-2
ASSGGGLSEQF TRBJ2-1 TRBV2
ASSPDRDSYGYT TRBJ1-2 TRBV5-1
ASSLGLAGGPSY TRBJ2-7 TRBV13